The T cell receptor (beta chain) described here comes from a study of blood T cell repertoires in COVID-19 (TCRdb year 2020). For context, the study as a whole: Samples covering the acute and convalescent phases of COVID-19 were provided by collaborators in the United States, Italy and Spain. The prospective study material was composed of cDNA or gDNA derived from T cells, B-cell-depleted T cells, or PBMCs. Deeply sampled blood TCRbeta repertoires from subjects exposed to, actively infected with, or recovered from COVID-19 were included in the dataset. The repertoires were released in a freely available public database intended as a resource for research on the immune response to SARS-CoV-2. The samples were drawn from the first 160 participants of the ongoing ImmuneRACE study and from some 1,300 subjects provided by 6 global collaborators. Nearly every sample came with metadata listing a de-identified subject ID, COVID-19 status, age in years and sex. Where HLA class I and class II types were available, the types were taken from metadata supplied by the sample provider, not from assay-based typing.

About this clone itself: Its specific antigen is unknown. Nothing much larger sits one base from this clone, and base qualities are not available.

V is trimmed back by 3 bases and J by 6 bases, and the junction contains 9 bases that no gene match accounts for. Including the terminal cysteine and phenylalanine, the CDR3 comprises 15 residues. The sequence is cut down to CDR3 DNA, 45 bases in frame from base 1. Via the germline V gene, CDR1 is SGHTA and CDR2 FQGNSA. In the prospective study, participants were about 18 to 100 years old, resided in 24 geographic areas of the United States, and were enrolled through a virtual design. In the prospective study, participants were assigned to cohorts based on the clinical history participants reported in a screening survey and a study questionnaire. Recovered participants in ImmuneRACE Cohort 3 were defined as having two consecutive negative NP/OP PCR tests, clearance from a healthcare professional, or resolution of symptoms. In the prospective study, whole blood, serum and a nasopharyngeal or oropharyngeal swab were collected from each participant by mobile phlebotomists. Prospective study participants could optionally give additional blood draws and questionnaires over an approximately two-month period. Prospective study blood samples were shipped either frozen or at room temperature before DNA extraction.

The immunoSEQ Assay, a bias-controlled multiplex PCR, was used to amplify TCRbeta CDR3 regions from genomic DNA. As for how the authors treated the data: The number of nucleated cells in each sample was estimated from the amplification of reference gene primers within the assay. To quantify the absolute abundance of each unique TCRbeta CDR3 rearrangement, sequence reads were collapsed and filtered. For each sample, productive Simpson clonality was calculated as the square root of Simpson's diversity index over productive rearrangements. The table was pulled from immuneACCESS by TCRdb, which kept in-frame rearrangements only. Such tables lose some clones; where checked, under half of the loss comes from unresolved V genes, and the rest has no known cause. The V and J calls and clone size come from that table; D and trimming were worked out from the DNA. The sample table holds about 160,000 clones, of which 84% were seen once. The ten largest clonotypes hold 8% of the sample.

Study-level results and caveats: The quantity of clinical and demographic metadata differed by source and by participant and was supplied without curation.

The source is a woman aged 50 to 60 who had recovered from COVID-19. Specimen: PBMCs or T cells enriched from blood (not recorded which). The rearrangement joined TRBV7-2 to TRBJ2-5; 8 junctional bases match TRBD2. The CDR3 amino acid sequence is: CASSLGSGAVKTQYF. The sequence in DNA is TGTGCCAGCAGCTTGGGTAGCGGGGCGGTGAAGACCCAGTACTTC.